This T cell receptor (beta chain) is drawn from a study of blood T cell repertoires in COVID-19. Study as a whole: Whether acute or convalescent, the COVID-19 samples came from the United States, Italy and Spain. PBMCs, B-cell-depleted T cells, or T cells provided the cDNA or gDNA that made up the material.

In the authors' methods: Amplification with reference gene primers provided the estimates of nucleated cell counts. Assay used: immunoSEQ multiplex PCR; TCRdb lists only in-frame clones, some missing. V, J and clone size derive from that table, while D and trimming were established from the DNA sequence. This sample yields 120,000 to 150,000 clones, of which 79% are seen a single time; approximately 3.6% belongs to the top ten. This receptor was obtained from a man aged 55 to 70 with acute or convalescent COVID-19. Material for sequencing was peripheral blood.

The CDR3 loop is CATSDHRGTGELFF. As DNA, the CDR3 is TGTGCCACCAGTGACCACAGGGGGACCGGGGAGCTGTTTTTT. The rearrangement joins TRBV24-1 to TRBJ2-2; 8 bases line up with TRBD1. The CDR3 length is 14 residues. Germline V gene data show CDR1 as KGHDR and CDR2 as SFDVKD. After removal of 4 bases from V and 5 bases from J, the junction contained 2 bases not matched to a gene.